Below, one T cell receptor (beta chain) is given with its context. This CDR3 is 16 amino acids long. The V and J ends lost 5 bases and 4 bases respectively, with 21 bases between them. The V gene's germline CDR1 is LNHDA and CDR2 SQIVND (reference sequence). These data belong to a study of blood T cell repertoires in COVID-19. Study as a whole: COVID-19 samples collected from the United States, Italy and Spain covered acute and convalescent phases. Sample material is recorded as cDNA or gDNA derived from T cells, B-cell-depleted T cells, or PBMCs.

Authors' processing steps: Scientists estimated how many nucleated cells there were by amplifying reference gene primers. Data came from immunoSEQ multiplex PCR; TCRdb stores just in-frame clones and leaves some out. That table is the source of V, J and clone size, and D and trimming were worked out from the DNA. The data hold 85,000 or so clones, with roughly 90% observed a single time. The source is a man aged 50 to 60 with active or convalescent COVID-19. The sample taken for sequencing was peripheral blood. This sequence joins TRBV19 and TRBJ2-7; a weak D match, TRBD2 (6 bases). CDR3 region: CASSSAGTHSSYEQYF. The CDR3 DNA reads as TGTGCCAGTAGTTCTGCCGGGACTCACTCTAGTTACGAGCAGTACTTC.